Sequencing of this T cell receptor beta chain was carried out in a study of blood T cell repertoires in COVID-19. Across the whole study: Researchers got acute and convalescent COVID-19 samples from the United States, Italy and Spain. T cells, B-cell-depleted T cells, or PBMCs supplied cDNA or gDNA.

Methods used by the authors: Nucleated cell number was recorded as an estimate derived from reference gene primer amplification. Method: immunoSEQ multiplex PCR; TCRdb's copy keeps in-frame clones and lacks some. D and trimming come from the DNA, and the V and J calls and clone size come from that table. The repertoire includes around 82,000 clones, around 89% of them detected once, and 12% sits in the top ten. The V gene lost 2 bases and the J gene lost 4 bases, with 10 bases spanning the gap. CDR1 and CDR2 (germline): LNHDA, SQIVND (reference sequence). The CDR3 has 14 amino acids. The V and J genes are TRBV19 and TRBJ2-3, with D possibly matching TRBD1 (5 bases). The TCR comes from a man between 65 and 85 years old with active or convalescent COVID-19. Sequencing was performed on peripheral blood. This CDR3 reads CASSIRRASDTQYF. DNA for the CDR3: TGTGCCAGTAGTATACGCAGGGCCTCAGATACGCAGTATTTT.